This TCR beta chain was identified during a study of OX40 agonist ivuxolimab in advanced cancers. Study results and limitations: The CD4+ and CD8+ T cells in the blood had expanded clonally by week 6 at 0.1 to 3.0 mg/kg. More expanded clones were found, on average, in CD8+ than in CD4+ T cells.

Data came from immunoSEQ multiplex PCR; TCRdb stores just in-frame clones and leaves some out. The table shows 30,000 to 40,000 clones, with over 80% occurring only once. Germline trimming cut 1 base from V and 3 bases from J; bases unmatched to any gene: 2. The CDR3 extends over 14 amino acids. CDR1 is MGHRA, CDR2 YSYEKL, per germline. Comment on this clone: Its antigen is unknown.

The receptor was isolated from an adult with an advanced solid tumor such as melanoma, head and neck, liver or kidney cancer. Here the sequenced sample was CD4+ or CD8+ T cells sorted from blood, taken in a trial of the OX40 agonist ivuxolimab. V is TRBV4-1 and J is TRBJ1-2; 7 bases match TRBD1. CDR3 DNA sequence: TGCGCCAGCAGCCAAGGACAGGGCTACTATGGCTACACCTTC. Amino acids: CASSQGQGYYGYTF.